The T cell receptor beta chain under discussion was sequenced for a study of T cells in Graves' hyperthyroidism and ophthalmopathy. Study context: At the time of initial diagnosis and before any treatment, peripheral blood was collected.

This clonotype was recorded a few times. TCR beta CDR3 sequences were amplified from RNA transcripts. During a first-round RT-PCR of the TCR CDR3, the HTBI primer set was used. TCRdb analysed the multiplex PCR reads with MiXCR anew, one entry per CDR3 protein. The sample has about 620,000 distinct CDR3 sequences; 15% to 20% are singletons. Diagnosis of hyperthyroidism was new in patients aged 18 to 65, and its duration was under 2 months. The diagnostic basis comprised clinical symptoms, serum thyroxine and TRAb, thyroid ultrasound and orbital computed tomography. The V end lost 0 bases, the J end lost 5 bases, and 8 bases lay between the germline ends. Germline CDR1 SGHRS, CDR2 YFSETQ. The CDR3 loop spans 13 amino acids.

The chain links TRBV5-1 to TRBJ1-2, with D hard to call. The sample was blood. The receptor was derived from a woman aged 25 to 39 with Graves' hyperthyroidism. The CDR3 DNA sequence: TGCGCCAGCAGCTTGGCGGCGGATTATGGCTACACCTTC. Amino acid sequence: CASSLAADYGYTF. Full variable domain (missing parts from reference TRBV5-1 and TRBJ1-2): KAGVTQTPRYLIKTRGQQVTLSCSPISGHRSVSWYQQTPGQGLQFLFEYFSETQRNKGNFPGRFSGRQFSNSRSEMNVSTLELGDSALYLCASSLAADYGYTFGSGTRLTVV.